The 14 T cell receptor beta chains listed next were all sequenced from one sample in a study of T-cell reconstitution after alpha-beta-depleted transplantation in children. For TCRbeta, the library was prepared with unique molecular identifiers. TCRdb ran MiXCR on the PCR reads and lists one entry per CDR3 protein. The table includes just under 350,000 distinct CDR3 sequences, 16% detected once. The sample consisted of PBMCs, mostly from graft donor cells, taken 360 days after TCRalphabeta/CD19-depleted stem cell transplant. Every receptor here comes from a male patient under 10 years old who had a stem cell transplant for acute lymphoblastic leukemia, so the T cells may come from the graft donor.

The chain uses TRBV28 and TRBJ2-1, with TRBD1 identical over 10 bases. Germline V lookup: CDR1 MDHEN, CDR2 SYDVKM. The CDR3 has 15 residues. Unmatched junction bases numbered 9, after V lost 5 bases and J lost 8 bases. The CDR3 sequence: CASSQGTGEGDEQFF. Written as DNA, the CDR3 is TGTGCCAGCAGTCAGGGGACAGGGGAAGGGGATGAGCAGTTCTTC.

The rearrangement links TRBV4-1 to TRBJ2-5; TRBD2 matches 9 bases. Germline CDR1 reads MGHRA; CDR2 reads YSYEKL. Trimming cost V 4 bases and J 2 bases; bases outside gene matches: 8. This CDR3 is built from 16 residues. The CDR3 is CASSRPGTSLQETQYF. As DNA, the CDR3 is TGCGCCAGCAGCCGTCCAGGGACTAGCTTACAAGAGACCCAGTACTTC.

This chain connects TRBV20-1 to TRBJ2-1, with D possibly being TRBD2 (6 bases). The V gene lost 3 bases and the J gene lost 7 bases, with 16 bases spanning the gap. CDR1 DFQATT and CDR2 SNEGSKA come from the germline V gene (reference sequence). CDR3 size: 14 residues. The CDR3 nucleotides are TGCAGTGCTAGGAAACTAGCTTGGTGGAATGAGCAGTTCTTC. Protein: CSARKLAWWNEQFF.

The CDR3 spells CASGRPLQETQYF. In DNA, the CDR3 is TGTGCCAGCGGTCGGCCTCTCCAAGAGACCCAGTACTTC. The chain recombines TRBV6-5 with TRBJ2-5; D not resolved. The V and J ends lost 8 bases and 1 base respectively, with 11 bases between them. CDR1 is MNHEY, CDR2 SVGAGI, per germline. The CDR3 sequence is 13 residues long.

V and J are TRBV20-1 and TRBJ1-2; no reliable D call. V lost 5 bases, J lost 2 bases, and 15 bases lay in between. This CDR3 region has 14 residues. The germline CDR1 and CDR2 sequences are DFQATT and SNEGSKA (reference sequence). The CDR3 protein is CSAQKGQKNYGYTF. The DNA of the CDR3 is TGCAGTGCTCAAAAGGGTCAGAAAAACTATGGCTACACCTTC.

The rearrangement joins TRBV28 to TRBJ1-2; D gene unclear. Trimming removed 4 bases from V and 4 bases from J, with 7 bases in between. CDR1 is MDHEN and CDR2 is SYDVKM in the germline V gene. The length of the CDR3 is 12 residues. The CDR3 reads CASSSRFYGYTF. As DNA, the CDR3 is TGTGCCAGCAGTTCCAGGTTCTATGGCTACACCTTC.

This clonotype appeared a few times. The rearrangement links TRBV10-3 to TRBJ2-7; 8 nucleotides agree with TRBD1. Germline assignment: CDR1 ENHRY and CDR2 SYGVKD. The CDR3 is made up of 14 amino acids. The junction had 8 bases not matched to a gene; V was cut back by 8 bases and J by 2 bases. CDR3 in amino acids: CAIADREAPYEQYF. The CDR3 DNA reads TGTGCCATCGCGGACAGGGAGGCACCCTACGAGCAGTACTTC.

Ten or more counts support this clonotype. V and J are TRBV12-3 or TRBV12-4 and TRBJ2-7; no definite D call. The CDR3 sequence is 12 residues long. The V end was cut by 4 bases, the J end by 2 bases, with 6 bases between. CDR3 amino acids: CASSSHTYEQYF. In DNA form, the CDR3 reads TGTGCCAGCAGTTCCCACACCTACGAGCAGTACTTC.

There are a few counts of this clonotype. V usage is TRBV15 and J usage is TRBJ2-1; D not resolved. Per the germline V gene, CDR1 is LNHNV and CDR2 is YYDKDF (reference sequence). The CDR3 has 14 amino acids. Trimming left V 0 bases short and J 6 bases short, with 9 bases between. CDR3 DNA: TGTGCCACCAGCAGAGATTACGAGATCAATGAGCAGTTCTTC. Translation gives CATSRDYEINEQFF. Drawing the rest from reference TRBV15 and TRBJ2-1, the complete variable domain is DAMVIQNPRYQVTQFGKPVTLSCSQTLNHNVMYWYQQKSSQAPKLLFHYYDKDFNNEADTPDNFQSRRPNTSFCFLDIRSPGLGDTAMYLCATSRDYEINEQFFGPGTRLTVL.

This clonotype was detected ten times or more. The V gene is TRBV5-1, the J gene TRBJ2-7; D not resolved. The CDR3 covers 13 residues. The V end was cut by 1 base, the J end by 5 bases, with 10 bases between. CDR1 is SGHRS, CDR2 YFSETQ, per germline. The CDR3 bases are TGCGCCAGCAGCTTGTCTCTGGGGAACGAGCAGTACTTC. This gives the protein CASSLSLGNEQYF.

The chain combines TRBV20-1 with TRBJ2-2; no clear D. The germline CDR1 and CDR2 sequences are DFQATT and SNEGSKA (reference sequence). The CDR3 extends over 13 amino acids. Trimming shortened V by 3 bases and J by 0 bases, and 5 bases separated the two germline ends. CDR3 region: CSASGANTGELFF. CDR3 DNA sequence: TGCAGTGCTAGTGGCGCGAACACCGGGGAGCTGTTTTTT.

V and J are TRBV20-1 and TRBJ2-4; 8 nucleotides line up with TRBD2. CDR3 length: 16 amino acids. Looked up from germline, CDR1 is DFQATT and CDR2 is SNEGSKA (reference sequence). J lost 6 bases, V lost 0 bases, and 10 bases had no gene match. CDR3 DNA: TGCAGTGCTAGAGACAGGGTTCGGGGGGGAGGAAACATTCAGTACTTC. Its translation is CSARDRVRGGGNIQYF.

There are many counts of this clonotype. The gene calls are TRBV6-5 and TRBJ2-1; D may be TRBD2 (5 bases). CDR1 is MNHEY, CDR2 SVGAGI, per germline. Trimming took off 2 bases at V and 4 bases at J, with 12 bases between the two ends. CDR3 length: 15 amino acids. As DNA, the CDR3 is TGTGCCAGCAGTTACGGTGTCGAGGGATACAATGAGCAGTTCTTC. It translates to CASSYGVEGYNEQFF.

Notes on this clonotype: Sequence at one end of the junction differs from germline and may be a read error. CDR3 amino acids: CASSSTSGGALPFF. Here the CDR3 DNA reads TGTGCCAGCAGCTCCACTAGCGGGGGTGCGCTCCCTTTCTTC. The V gene is TRBV12-3 or TRBV12-4, the J gene TRBJ2-7, with TRBD2 matching over 11 bases. CDR3 length: 14 residues.